These 2 T cell receptor beta chains came from one sample sequenced in a study of beta chain features in type 1 diabetes. The study, taken as a whole, reports: Among patients with Type 1 diabetes, TCRB CDR3s were moderately but significantly shorter in every one of the four CD4+ subsets.

Reverse transcribing all isolated RNA meant expressed TCRB transcripts were sequenced. Produced via immunoSEQ multiplex PCR; TCRdb's table is partial and in-frame only. The table has 55,000 to 85,000 clones, roughly 49% seen once; the top ten hold roughly 0.7%. These TCRs are of unknown antigen specificity. Specimen: central memory CD4+ T cells from blood. These receptors all come from a man aged 25-45 years with type 1 diabetes.

This sequence joins TRBV5-1 and TRBJ2-5; TRBD1 matches 8 bases. Germline V gene lookup returns CDR1 SGHRS and CDR2 YFSETQ. V lost 3 bases and J lost 0; bases outside the gene matches: 4. CDR3 length equals 15 residues. The CDR3 sequence is CASSYTGGYQETQYF. The CDR3, as DNA: TGCGCCAGCAGCTACACAGGGGGGTACCAAGAGACCCAGTACTTC.

V usage is TRBV25-1 and J usage is TRBJ1-4; 7 bases fit TRBD1. Trimming at V came to 3 bases and at J to 8 bases, leaving 9 bases not matched to a gene. Germline CDR1 MGHDK, CDR2 SYGVNS. This CDR3 has 15 amino acids. In DNA, the CDR3 is TGTGCCAGCAGTGATACGAAGGGGGCAAGGGAAAAACTGTTTTTT. Protein product: CASSDTKGAREKLFF.